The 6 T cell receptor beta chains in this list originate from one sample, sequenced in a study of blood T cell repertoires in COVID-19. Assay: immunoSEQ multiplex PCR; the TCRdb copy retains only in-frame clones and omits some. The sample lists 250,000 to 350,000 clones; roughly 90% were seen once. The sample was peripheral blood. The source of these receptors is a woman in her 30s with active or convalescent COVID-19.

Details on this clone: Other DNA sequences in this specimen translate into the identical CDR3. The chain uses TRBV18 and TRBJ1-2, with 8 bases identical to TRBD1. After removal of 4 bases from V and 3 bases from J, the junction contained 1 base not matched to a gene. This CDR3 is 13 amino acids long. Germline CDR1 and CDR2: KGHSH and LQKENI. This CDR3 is CASSQQGDYGYTF. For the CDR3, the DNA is TGTGCCAGCTCACAACAGGGGGACTATGGCTACACCTTC.

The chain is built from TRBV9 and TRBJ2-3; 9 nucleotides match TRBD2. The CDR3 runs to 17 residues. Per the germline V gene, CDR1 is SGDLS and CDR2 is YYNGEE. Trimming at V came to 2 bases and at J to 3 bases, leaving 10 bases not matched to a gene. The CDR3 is CASSVDAGGERTDTQYF. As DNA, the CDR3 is TGTGCCAGCAGCGTGGACGCGGGGGGGGAAAGGACAGATACGCAGTATTTT.

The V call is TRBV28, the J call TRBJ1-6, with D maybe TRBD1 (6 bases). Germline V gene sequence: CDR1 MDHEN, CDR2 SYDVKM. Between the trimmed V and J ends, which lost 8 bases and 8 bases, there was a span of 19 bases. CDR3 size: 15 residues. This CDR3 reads CASAPWGQGYSPLHF. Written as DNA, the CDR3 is TGTGCCAGCGCGCCATGGGGGCAGGGGTATTCACCCCTCCACTTT. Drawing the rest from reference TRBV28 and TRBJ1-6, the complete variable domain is DVKVTQSSRYLVKRTGEKVFLECVQDMDHENMFWYRQDPGLGLRLIYFSYDVKMKEKGDIPEGYSVSREKKERFSLILESASTNQTSMYLCASAPWGQGYSPLHFGNGTRLTVT.

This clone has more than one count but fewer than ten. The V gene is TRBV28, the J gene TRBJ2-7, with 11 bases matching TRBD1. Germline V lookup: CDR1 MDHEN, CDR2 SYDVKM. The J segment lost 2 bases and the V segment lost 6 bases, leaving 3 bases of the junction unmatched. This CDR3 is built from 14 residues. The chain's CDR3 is CASRGQGATYEQYF. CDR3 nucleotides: TGTGCCAGCAGAGGACAGGGGGCAACCTACGAGCAGTACTTC.

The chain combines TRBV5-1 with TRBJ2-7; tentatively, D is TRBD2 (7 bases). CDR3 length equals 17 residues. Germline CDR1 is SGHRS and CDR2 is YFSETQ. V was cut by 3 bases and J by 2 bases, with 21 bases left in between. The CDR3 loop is CASSWTRSGRGTYEQYF. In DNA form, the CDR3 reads TGCGCCAGCAGCTGGACGCGATCAGGGAGGGGGACCTACGAGCAGTACTTC.

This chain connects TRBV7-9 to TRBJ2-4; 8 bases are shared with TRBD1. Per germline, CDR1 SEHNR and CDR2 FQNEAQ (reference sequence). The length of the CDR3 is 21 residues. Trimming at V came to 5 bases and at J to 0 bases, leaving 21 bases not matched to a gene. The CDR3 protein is CASSTSAPRDRKSLAKNIQYF. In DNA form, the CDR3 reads TGTGCCAGCAGCACCTCCGCCCCTCGGGACAGGAAGTCCTTAGCCAAAAACATTCAGTACTTC.